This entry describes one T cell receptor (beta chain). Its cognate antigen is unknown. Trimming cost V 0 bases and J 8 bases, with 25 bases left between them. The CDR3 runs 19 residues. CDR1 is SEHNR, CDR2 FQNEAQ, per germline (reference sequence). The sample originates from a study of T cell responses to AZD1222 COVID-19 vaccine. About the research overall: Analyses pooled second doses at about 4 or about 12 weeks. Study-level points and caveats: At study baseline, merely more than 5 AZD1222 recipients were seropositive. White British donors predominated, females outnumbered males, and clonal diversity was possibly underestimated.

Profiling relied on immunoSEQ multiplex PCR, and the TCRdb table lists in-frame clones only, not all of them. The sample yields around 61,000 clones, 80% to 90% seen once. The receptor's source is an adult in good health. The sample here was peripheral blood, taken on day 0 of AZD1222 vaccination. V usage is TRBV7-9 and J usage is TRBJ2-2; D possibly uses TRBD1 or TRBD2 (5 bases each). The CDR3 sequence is CASSLARQTGPLLSGELFF. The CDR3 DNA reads TGTGCCAGCAGCTTAGCGAGGCAGACGGGGCCCTTATTGAGTGGGGAGCTGTTTTTT.